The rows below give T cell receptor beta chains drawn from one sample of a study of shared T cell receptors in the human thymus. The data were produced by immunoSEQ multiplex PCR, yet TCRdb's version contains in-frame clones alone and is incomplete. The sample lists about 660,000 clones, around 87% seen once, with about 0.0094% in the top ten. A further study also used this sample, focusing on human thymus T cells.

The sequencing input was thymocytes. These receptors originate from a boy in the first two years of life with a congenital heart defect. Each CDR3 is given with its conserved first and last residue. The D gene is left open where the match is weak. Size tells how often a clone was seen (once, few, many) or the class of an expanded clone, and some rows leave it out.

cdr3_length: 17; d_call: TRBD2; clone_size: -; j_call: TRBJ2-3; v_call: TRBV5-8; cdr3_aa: CASSVGTSGSAITTQYF; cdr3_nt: TGTGCCAGCAGCGTCGGGACTAGCGGGAGCGCCATAACTACGCAGTATTTT
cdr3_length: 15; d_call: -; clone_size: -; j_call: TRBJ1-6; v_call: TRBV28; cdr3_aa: CASSLGSRVGSPLHF; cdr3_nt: TGTGCCAGCAGTTTAGGAAGCAGGGTGGGTTCACCCCTCCACTTT
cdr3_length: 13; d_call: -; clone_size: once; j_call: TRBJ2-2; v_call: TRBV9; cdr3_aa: CASSATVTGELFF; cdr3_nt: TGTGCCAGCAGCGCTACAGTCACCGGGGAGCTGTTTTTT
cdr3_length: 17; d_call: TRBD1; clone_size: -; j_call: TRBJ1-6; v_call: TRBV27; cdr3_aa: CASSLRTGGRLSSPLHF; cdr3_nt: TGTGCCAGCAGTCTACGCACAGGGGGAAGATTAAGTTCACCCCTCCACTTT
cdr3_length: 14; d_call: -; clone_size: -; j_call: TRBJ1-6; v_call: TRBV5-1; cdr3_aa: CASSLVQGYSPLHF; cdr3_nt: TGCGCCAGCAGCTTGGTTCAGGGGTATTCCCCCCTCCACTTT
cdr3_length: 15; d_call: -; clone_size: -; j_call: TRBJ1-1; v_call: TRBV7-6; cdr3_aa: CASSGPGTLNTEAFF; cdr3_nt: TGTGCCAGCAGCGGTCCCGGGACACTGAACACTGAAGCTTTCTTT
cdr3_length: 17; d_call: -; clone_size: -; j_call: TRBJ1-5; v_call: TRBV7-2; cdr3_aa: CASSTGQILGSNQPQHF; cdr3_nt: TGTGCCAGCAGCACAGGACAGATTTTGGGGAGCAATCAGCCCCAGCATTTT
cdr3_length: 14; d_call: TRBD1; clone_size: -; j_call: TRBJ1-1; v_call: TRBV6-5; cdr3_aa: CASSPTWTGSEAFF; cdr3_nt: TGTGCCAGCAGTCCTACTTGGACAGGGAGTGAAGCTTTCTTT
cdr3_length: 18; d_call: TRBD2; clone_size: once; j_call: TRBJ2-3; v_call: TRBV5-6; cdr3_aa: CASSLEASGREDTDTQYF; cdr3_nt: TGTGCCAGCAGCTTGGAGGCTAGCGGGAGGGAAGACACAGATACGCAGTATTTT
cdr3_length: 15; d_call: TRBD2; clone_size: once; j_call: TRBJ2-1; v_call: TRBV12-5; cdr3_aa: CASGCGLAGDNEQFF; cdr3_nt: TGTGCTAGTGGTTGTGGGTTAGCGGGAGATAATGAGCAGTTCTTC
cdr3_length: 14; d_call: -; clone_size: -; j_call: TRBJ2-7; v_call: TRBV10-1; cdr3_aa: CASRICYRCHEQYF; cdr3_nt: TGCGCCAGCAGAATTTGTTATCGGTGCCACGAGCAGTACTTC
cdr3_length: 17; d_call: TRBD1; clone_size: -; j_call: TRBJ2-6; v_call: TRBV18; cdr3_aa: CASSQGANFSGANVLTF; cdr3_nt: TGTGCCAGCTCACAGGGGGCGAACTTTTCCGGGGCCAACGTCCTGACTTTC
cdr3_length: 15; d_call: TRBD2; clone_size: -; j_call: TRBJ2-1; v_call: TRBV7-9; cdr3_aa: CASRSELAGYNEQFF; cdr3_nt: TGTGCCAGCAGGTCCGAACTAGCGGGATACAATGAGCAGTTCTTC
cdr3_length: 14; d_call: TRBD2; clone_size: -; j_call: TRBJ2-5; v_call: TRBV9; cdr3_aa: CASSAAGGRETQYF; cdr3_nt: TGTGCCAGCAGCGCGGCGGGGGGGCGGGAGACCCAGTACTTC
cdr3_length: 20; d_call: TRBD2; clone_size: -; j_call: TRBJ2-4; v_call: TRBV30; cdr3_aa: CAWSPPVVAGPDVDKNIQYF; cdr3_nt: TGTGCCTGGAGTCCCCCGGTAGTAGCGGGGCCCGATGTGGACAAAAACATTCAGTACTTC
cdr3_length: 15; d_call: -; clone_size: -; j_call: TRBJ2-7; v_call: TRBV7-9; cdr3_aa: CASSLASEGAYEQYF; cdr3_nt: TGTGCCAGCAGCTTAGCTTCTGAAGGGGCCTACGAGCAGTACTTC
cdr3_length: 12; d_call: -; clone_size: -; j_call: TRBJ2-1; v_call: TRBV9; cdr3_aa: CASSVNENEQFF; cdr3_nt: TGTGCCAGCAGCGTAAATGAGAATGAGCAGTTCTTC
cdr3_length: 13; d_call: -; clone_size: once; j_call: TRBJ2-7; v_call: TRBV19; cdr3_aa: CASRPAGSYEQYF; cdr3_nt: TGTGCCAGTAGGCCGGCAGGCTCCTACGAGCAGTACTTC
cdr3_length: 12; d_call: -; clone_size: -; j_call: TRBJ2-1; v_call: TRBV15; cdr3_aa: CATSRSNNEQFF; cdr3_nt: TGTGCCACCAGCAGATCAAACAATGAGCAGTTCTTC
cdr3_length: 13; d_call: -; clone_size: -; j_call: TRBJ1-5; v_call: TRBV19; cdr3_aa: CASSTGAGQPQHF; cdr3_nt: TGTGCCAGTAGTACCGGGGCGGGACAGCCCCAGCATTTT
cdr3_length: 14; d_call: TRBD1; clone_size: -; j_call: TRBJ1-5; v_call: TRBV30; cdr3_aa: CAWSGDRADQPQHF; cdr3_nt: TGTGCCTGGAGTGGCGACAGGGCGGATCAGCCCCAGCATTTT
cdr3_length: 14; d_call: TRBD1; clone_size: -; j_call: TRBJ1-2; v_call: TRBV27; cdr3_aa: CASSFRQGETGYTF; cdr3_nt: TGTGCCAGCAGTTTCAGACAGGGAGAAACGGGCTACACCTTC
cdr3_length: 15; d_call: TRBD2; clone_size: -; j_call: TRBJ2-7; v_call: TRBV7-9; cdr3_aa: CASSPGEGASYEQYF; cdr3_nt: TGTGCCAGCAGCCCGGGGGAGGGTGCGTCCTACGAGCAGTACTTC
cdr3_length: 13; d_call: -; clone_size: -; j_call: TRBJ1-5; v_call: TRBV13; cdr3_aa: CASSLGSIQPQHF; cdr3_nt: TGTGCCAGCAGCCTCGGGAGTATACAGCCCCAGCATTTT
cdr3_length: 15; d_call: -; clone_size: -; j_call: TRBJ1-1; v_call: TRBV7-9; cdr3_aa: CASSLRGNMNTEAFF; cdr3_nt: TGTGCCAGCAGCTTACGGGGAAACATGAACACTGAAGCTTTCTTT
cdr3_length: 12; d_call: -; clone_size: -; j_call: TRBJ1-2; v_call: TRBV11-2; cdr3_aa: CASTTNEYGYTF; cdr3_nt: TGTGCCAGCACCACGAACGAGTATGGCTACACCTTC
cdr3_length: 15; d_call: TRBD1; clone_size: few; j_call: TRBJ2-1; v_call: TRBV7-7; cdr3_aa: CASSPGQGAPSEQFF; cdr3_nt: TGTGCCAGCAGCCCCGGACAGGGGGCCCCGAGTGAGCAGTTCTTC
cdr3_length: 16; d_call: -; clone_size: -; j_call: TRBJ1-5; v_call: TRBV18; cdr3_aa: CASSPRRDYSNQPQHF; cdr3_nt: TGTGCCAGCTCACCAAGGAGGGATTATAGCAATCAGCCCCAGCATTTT
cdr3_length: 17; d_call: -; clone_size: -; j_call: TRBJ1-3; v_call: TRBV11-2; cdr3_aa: CASSLDLFVNSGNTIYF; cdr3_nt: TGTGCCAGCAGCTTAGATCTCTTCGTTAATTCTGGAAACACCATATATTTT
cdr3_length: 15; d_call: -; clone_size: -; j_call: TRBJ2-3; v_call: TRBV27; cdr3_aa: CASSTGRLGTDTQYF; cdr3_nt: TGTGCCAGCAGTACAGGGCGCCTAGGCACAGATACGCAGTATTTT
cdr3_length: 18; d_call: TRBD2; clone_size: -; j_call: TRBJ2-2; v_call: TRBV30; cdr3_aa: CAWSPNLRGEPNTGELFF; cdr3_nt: TGTGCCTGGAGCCCTAATTTGCGGGGGGAACCGAACACCGGGGAGCTGTTTTTT
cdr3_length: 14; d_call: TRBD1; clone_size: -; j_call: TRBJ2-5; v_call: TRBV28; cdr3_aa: CASTESTGGETQYF; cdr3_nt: TGTGCCAGCACCGAATCCACAGGGGGAGAGACCCAGTACTTC
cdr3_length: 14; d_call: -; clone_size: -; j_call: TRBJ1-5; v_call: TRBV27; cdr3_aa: CASSSSGGNQPQHF; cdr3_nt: TGTGCCAGCAGTTCGAGTGGGGGGAATCAGCCCCAGCATTTT
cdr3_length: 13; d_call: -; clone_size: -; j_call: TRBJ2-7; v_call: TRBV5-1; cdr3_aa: CASSTNDSYEQYF; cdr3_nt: TGCGCCAGCAGCACAAACGACAGCTACGAGCAGTACTTC
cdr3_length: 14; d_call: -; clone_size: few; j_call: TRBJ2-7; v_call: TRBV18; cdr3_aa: CASSERDNSYEQYF; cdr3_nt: TGTGCCAGCTCGGAGCGGGACAACTCCTACGAGCAGTACTTC
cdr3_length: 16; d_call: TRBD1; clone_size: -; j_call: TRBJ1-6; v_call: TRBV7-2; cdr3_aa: CASSHVRQGASSPLHF; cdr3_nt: TGTGCCAGCAGCCACGTACGACAGGGGGCAAGTTCACCCCTCCACTTT
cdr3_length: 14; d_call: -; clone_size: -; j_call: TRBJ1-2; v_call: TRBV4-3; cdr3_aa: CASSQDKAGVSYTF; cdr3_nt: TGCGCCAGCAGCCAAGATAAGGCAGGGGTTAGCTACACCTTC
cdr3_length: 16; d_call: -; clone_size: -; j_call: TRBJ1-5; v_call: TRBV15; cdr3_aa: CATSGRSGSPNQPQHF; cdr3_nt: TGTGCCACCAGCGGGCGATCGGGGAGCCCTAATCAGCCCCAGCATTTT
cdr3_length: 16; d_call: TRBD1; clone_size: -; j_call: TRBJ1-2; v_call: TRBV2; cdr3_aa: CASRKGKQGANYGYTF; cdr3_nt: TGTGCCAGCAGAAAGGGGAAACAGGGGGCCAACTATGGCTACACCTTC
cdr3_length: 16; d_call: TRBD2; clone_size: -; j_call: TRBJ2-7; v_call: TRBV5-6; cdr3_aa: CASSWATSADPYEQYF; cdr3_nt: TGTGCCAGCAGCTGGGCGACTAGCGCCGACCCCTACGAGCAGTACTTC
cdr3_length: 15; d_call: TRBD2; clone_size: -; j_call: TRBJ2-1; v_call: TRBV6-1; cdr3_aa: CASRKGPNGRCEQFF; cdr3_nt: TGTGCCAGCAGAAAGGGCCCTAACGGGAGGTGTGAGCAGTTCTTC
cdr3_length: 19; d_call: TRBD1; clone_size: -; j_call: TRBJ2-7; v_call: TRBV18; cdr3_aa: CASSTARENRDRVSYEQYF; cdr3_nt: TGTGCCAGCTCTACCGCACGCGAAAACCGGGACAGGGTTTCCTACGAGCAGTACTTC
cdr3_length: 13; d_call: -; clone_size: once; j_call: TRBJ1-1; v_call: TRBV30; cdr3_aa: CAWSVEMNTEAFF; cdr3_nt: TGTGCCTGGAGTGTCGAGATGAACACTGAAGCTTTCTTT
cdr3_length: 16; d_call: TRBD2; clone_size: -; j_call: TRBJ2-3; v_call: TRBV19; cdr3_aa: CASSIFLAGATDTQYF; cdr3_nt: TGTGCCAGTAGTATTTTCCTAGCGGGGGCTACAGATACGCAGTATTTT
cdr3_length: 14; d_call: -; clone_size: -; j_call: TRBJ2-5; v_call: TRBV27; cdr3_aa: CASSPGLGPSTQYF; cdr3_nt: TGTGCCAGCAGTCCGGGACTTGGTCCTTCGACCCAGTACTTC
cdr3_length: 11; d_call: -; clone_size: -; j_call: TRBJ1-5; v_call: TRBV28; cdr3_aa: CASSINQPQHF; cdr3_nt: TGTGCCAGCAGCATCAATCAGCCCCAGCATTTT
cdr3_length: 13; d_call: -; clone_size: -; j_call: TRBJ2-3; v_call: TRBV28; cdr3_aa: CASGGGPTDTQYF; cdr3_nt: TGTGCCAGCGGGGGGGGGCCCACAGATACGCAGTATTTT
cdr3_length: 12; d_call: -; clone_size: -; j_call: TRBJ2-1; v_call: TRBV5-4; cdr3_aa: CASSLEVSTQFF; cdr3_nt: TGTGCCAGCAGCTTGGAGGTTAGCACTCAGTTCTTC
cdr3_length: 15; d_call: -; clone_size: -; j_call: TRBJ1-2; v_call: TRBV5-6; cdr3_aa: CASSLGDRTEHGYTF; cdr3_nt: TGTGCCAGCAGCTTGGGCGATCGGACAGAGCATGGCTACACCTTC
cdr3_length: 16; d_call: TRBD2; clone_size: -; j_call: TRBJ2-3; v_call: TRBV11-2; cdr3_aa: CASSPQTSESTDTQYF; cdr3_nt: TGTGCCAGCAGCCCACAGACTAGCGAAAGCACAGATACGCAGTATTTT
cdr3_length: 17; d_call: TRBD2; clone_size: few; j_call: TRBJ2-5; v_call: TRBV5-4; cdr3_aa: CASSLKSRTSGEETQYF; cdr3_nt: TGTGCCAGCAGCTTGAAGTCTCGGACTAGCGGGGAAGAGACCCAGTACTTC
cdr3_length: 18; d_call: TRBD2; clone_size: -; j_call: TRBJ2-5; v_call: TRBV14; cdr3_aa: CASSQGWGGRGSKETQYF; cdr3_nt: TGTGCCAGCAGCCAAGGTTGGGGCGGGAGGGGATCTAAAGAGACCCAGTACTTC
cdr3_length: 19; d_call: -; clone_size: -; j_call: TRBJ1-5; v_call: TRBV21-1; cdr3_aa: CASSGRGYVQRQSNQPQHF; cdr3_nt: TGTGCCAGCAGCGGGCGGGGGTACGTCCAACGTCAGAGCAATCAGCCCCAGCATTTT
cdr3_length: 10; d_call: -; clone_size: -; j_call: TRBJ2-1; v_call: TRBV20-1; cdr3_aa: CSGGYNEQFF; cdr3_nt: TGCAGTGGCGGGTACAATGAGCAGTTCTTC
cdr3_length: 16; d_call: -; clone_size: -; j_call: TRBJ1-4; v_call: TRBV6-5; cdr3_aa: CASSYTPYTGNEKLFF; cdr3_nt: TGTGCCAGCAGTTACACTCCCTACACAGGGAATGAAAAACTGTTTTTT
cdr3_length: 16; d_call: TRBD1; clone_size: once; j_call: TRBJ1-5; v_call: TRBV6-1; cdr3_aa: CASSDEGADSNQPQHF; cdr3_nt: TGTGCCAGCAGTGACGAGGGGGCGGATAGCAATCAGCCCCAGCATTTT
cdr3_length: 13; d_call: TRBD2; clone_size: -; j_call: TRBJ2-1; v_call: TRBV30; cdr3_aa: CAWKEGLVSEQFF; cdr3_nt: TGTGCCTGGAAGGAGGGACTAGTTAGTGAGCAGTTCTTC